This TCR beta chain was sequenced in a study of OX40 agonist ivuxolimab in advanced cancers. Findings of the study overall: CD8+ T cells (on average) carried more expanded clones than CD4+ T cells.

Assay: immunoSEQ multiplex PCR; the TCRdb copy retains only in-frame clones and omits some. The sample records tens of thousands of clones, around 89% being singletons. Remarks on this clone: Antigen: not known.

This sample comprised CD4+ or CD8+ T cells sorted from blood, obtained in a trial of the OX40 agonist ivuxolimab. This TCR derives from an adult with an advanced solid tumor such as melanoma, head and neck, liver or kidney cancer.

In DNA form, the CDR3 reads TGTGCCAGCAGCCCACTGGGTCTATACTCCTACGAGCAGTACTTC. It codes for CASSPLGLYSYEQYF. J is TRBJ2-7 and V is TRBV6-5, with D hard to call. The CDR3 totals 15 residues. Trimming shortened V by 6 bases and J by 0 bases, and 15 bases separated the two germline ends. In germline, CDR1 is MNHEY, CDR2 SVGAGI.